One sample yielded the 30 T cell receptor beta chains listed below, sequenced in a study of OX40 agonist ivuxolimab in advanced cancers. The library came from the immunoSEQ multiplex PCR assay. TCRdb holds this immuneACCESS table with in-frame rearrangements only. Some clones are missing; in checked studies, unresolved V genes explain under half, and the rest has no known cause. Recorded for this sample are about 99,000 clones; about 96% of them occurred a single time. The top ten clones comprise 2% to 2.5% of the sample. The material was CD4+ or CD8+ T cells sorted from blood, obtained in a trial of the OX40 agonist ivuxolimab. The receptors were sampled from an adult with an advanced solid tumor such as melanoma, head and neck, liver or kidney cancer.

The sample holds a few counts of this clone. The V gene is TRBV21-1, the J gene TRBJ2-3; the table's D gene call, TRBD1, was not cross checked with the DNA. TRBV21-1 is annotated as a pseudogene. The length of the CDR3 is 12 residues. This CDR3 reads CASRQGPYTQYF. The CDR3 DNA is TGTGCCAGCAGACAGGGACCTTATACGCAGTATTTT.

The chain combines TRBV6-1 with TRBJ2-7, with D tentatively TRBD1 (6 bases). From germline, CDR1 is MNHNS and CDR2 SASEGT. The V end lost 2 bases, the J end lost 3 bases, and 11 bases lay between the germline ends. There are 14 residues in the CDR3. The CDR3: CASSERWTDYEQYF. The CDR3, as DNA: TGTGCCAGCAGTGAAAGATGGACAGACTACGAGCAGTACTTC.

The rearrangement uses TRBV9 and TRBJ2-5; TRBD1 or TRBD2 may be the D gene (5 bases each). The V gene lost 0 bases and the J gene lost 11 bases, with 20 bases spanning the gap. The CDR3 is 15 residues long. Germline CDR1 SGDLS, CDR2 YYNGEE. The CDR3 nucleotides are TGTGCCAGCAGCGTAGAGGGGACGGAGATTCGAGAGCAGTACTTC. This codes for CASSVEGTEIREQYF.

This clone is a singleton in its sample. The chain recombines TRBV5-5 with TRBJ2-6; D is uncertain. Germline V gives CDR1 SGHKS, CDR2 YYEKEE (reference sequence). Trimming left V 3 bases short and J 0 bases short, with 4 bases between. The CDR3 runs to 14 residues. The CDR3 coding sequence is TGTGCCAGCAGCTACTTCTCTGGGGCCAACGTCCTGACTTTC. Translating gives CASSYFSGANVLTF.

The CDR3, as DNA: TGTGCCAGCAGCCCCGGGACAGCGTCTCTAAACTATGGCTACACCTTC. Its translation: CASSPGTASLNYGYTF. The rearrangement uses TRBV7-9 and TRBJ1-2; 7 bases are a match to TRBD1. Losses at the gene ends were 5 bases for V and 2 bases for J; bases not matched to a gene: 11. In germline, CDR1 is SEHNR, CDR2 FQNEAQ (reference sequence). The CDR3 length is 16 residues.

This chain joins TRBV5-4 and TRBJ2-3; TRBD2 agrees at 13 bases. The CDR3 loop spans 16 amino acids. Germline V gives CDR1 SGHNT, CDR2 YYREEE (reference sequence). V shed 4 bases and J 4 bases; nucleotides not matched to a gene: 6. CDR3 sequence (DNA): TGTGCCAGCAGCCGACTAGCGGGGGGCCCCCCAGATACGCAGTATTTT. This encodes CASSRLAGGPPDTQYF.

This chain connects TRBV7-3 to TRBJ2-2; 7 nucleotides line up with TRBD2. This CDR3 has 14 residues. V was clipped by 2 bases and J by 4 bases; unmatched bases: 1. Germline V CDR1 and CDR2: SGHTA, FQGTGA. Here the CDR3 DNA reads TGTGCCAGCAGCTTAGCTAGCGGCACCGGGGAGCTGTTTTTT. Residues: CASSLASGTGELFF.

This clone was recorded once. This chain uses TRBV6-5 with TRBJ2-7, with TRBD2 identical over 14 bases. After removal of 2 bases from V and 0 bases from J, the junction contained 0 bases not matched to a gene. CDR1 MNHEY and CDR2 SVGAGI come from the germline V gene. The CDR3 is 16 amino acids. The CDR3 DNA reads TGTGCCAGCAGTTACGGGACTAGCGGGAGCTCCTACGAGCAGTACTTC. Amino acids: CASSYGTSGSSYEQYF.

V usage is TRBV7-9 and J usage is TRBJ2-1; TRBD1 agrees at 12 bases. This CDR3 is built from 14 residues. J lost 10 bases, V lost 9 bases, and 10 bases had no gene match. The germline V gene has CDR1 SEHNR and CDR2 FQNEAQ (reference sequence). CDR3 DNA: TGTGCCAGAAGCACCGGGACAGGGGGCCTCGAGCAGTTCTTC. Translated, it gives CARSTGTGGLEQFF.

The rearrangement uses TRBV9 and TRBJ1-5; D ambiguous. CDR3 length: 15 amino acids. In germline, CDR1 is SGDLS, CDR2 YYNGEE. The V gene lost 0 bases and the J gene lost 3 bases, with 10 bases spanning the gap. CDR3 coding DNA: TGTGCCAGCAGCGTAGGGGCAGGAGACAATCAGCCCCAGCATTTT. Amino acid sequence: CASSVGAGDNQPQHF.

This clone showed up just once. The chain links TRBV10-3 to TRBJ2-7, with TRBD1 matching 10 bases. This CDR3 comprises 15 residues. Trimming removed 6 bases from V and 3 bases from J; junction bases left unmatched: 8. Germline V gene data show CDR1 as ENHRY and CDR2 as SYGVKD. CDR3 nucleotide sequence: TGTGCCATCAGGCGACCGGGACAGGGGATCTACGAGCAGTACTTC. Translation: CAIRRPGQGIYEQYF.

The genes are TRBV2 and TRBJ2-5, with D perhaps TRBD1 (5 bases). V shed 2 bases and J shed 5 bases, with 18 bases lying between them. Looked up from germline, CDR1 is SNHLY and CDR2 is FYNNEI. The CDR3 is 16 amino acids. The CDR3 reads CASSETPQGGGETQYF. The CDR3 region has the DNA TGTGCCAGCAGTGAAACCCCGCAGGGCGGTGGGGAGACCCAGTACTTC.

The V and J genes are TRBV19 and TRBJ2-2; 8 bases line up with TRBD2. V shed 4 bases and J 6 bases; nucleotides not matched to a gene: 10. CDR1 and CDR2 from the germline V gene are LNHDA and SQIVND (reference sequence). This CDR3 contains 16 residues. The CDR3 region is CASSRFSGMTAGELFF. CDR3 bases: TGTGCCAGTAGTAGATTTAGCGGGATGACGGCCGGGGAGCTGTTTTTT.

J is TRBJ2-7 and V is TRBV6-6, with TRBD1 identical over 7 bases. The length of the CDR3 is 14 residues. Germline V gene data show CDR1 as MNHNY and CDR2 as SVGAGI (reference sequence). The J segment lost 6 bases and the V segment lost 7 bases, leaving 12 bases of the junction unmatched. CDR3 residues: CASTFRGTAGEQYF. The CDR3 DNA sequence: TGTGCCAGCACCTTCAGGGGGACGGCCGGCGAGCAGTACTTC.

V gene TRBV6-5 combines with J gene TRBJ2-1, with 11 bases identical to TRBD2. The junction had 10 bases not matched to a gene; V was cut back by 6 bases and J by 9 bases. There are 15 residues in the CDR3. Germline CDR1 reads MNHEY; CDR2 reads SVGAGI. CDR3 in DNA: TGTGCCAGCAGCAACTCGGGGACTAGCGGCGGTGAGCAGTTCTTC. Encoded protein: CASSNSGTSGGEQFF.

This chain uses TRBV23-1 with TRBJ2-1; a weak D match, TRBD1 (6 bases). Being an ORF, TRBV23-1 has a function that is uncertain. V lost 3 bases and J 6 bases, leaving 9 bases between the germline ends. CDR3 length: 13 amino acids. CDR3: CASSHRGCNEQFF. CDR3 DNA: TGCGCCAGCAGTCACAGGGGTTGCAATGAGCAGTTCTTC.

This chain uses TRBV19 with TRBJ1-1; D gene unclear. With 10 bases removed from V and 9 bases from J, the gap between germline ends came to 12 bases. Germline CDR1 LNHDA, CDR2 SQIVND (reference sequence). This CDR3 spans 10 amino acids. Written as DNA, the CDR3 is TGTGCCAATGCACACCTTCAAGCTTTCTTT. Its protein product is CANAHLQAFF.

The V call is TRBV5-1, the J call TRBJ2-7; 10 nucleotides match TRBD1. The CDR3 is 14 amino acids. V shed 4 bases and J 5 bases; nucleotides not matched to a gene: 6. Per germline, CDR1 SGHRS and CDR2 YFSETQ. The CDR3 coding sequence is TGCGCCAGCAGCCTTACCGGGACAGGGGACGAGCAGTACTTC. Translating it yields CASSLTGTGDEQYF.

V is TRBV5-4 and J is TRBJ2-7; D unresolved. The CDR3 has 11 residues. Per germline, CDR1 SGHNT and CDR2 YYREEE (reference sequence). Between the trimmed V and J ends, which lost 4 bases and 9 bases, there was a span of 11 bases. The CDR3 region is CASSLGSVQYF. CDR3 sequence (DNA): TGTGCCAGCAGCCTGGGCAGCGTGCAGTACTTC.

The chain is built from TRBV9 and TRBJ2-1; either TRBD1 or TRBD2 may fit D (5 bases each). CDR1 SGDLS and CDR2 YYNGEE come from the germline V gene. The CDR3 extends over 13 amino acids. Deletions cut 2 bases from V and 5 bases from J, with 8 bases between. The CDR3, as DNA: TGTGCCAGCAGCGTGAGGGGAGACAATGAGCAGTTCTTC. This codes for CASSVRGDNEQFF.

The chain has TRBV6-1 and TRBJ1-2; the D is unclear. Germline CDR1 is MNHNS and CDR2 is SASEGT. V lost 7 bases and J 1 base, leaving 16 bases between the germline ends. The CDR3 runs 15 residues. This CDR3 reads CASTSWVSSNYGYTF. Written as DNA, the CDR3 is TGTGCCAGCACTAGCTGGGTATCCAGTAACTATGGCTACACCTTC.

V is TRBV6-5 and J is TRBJ2-1; D is uncertain. CDR1 and CDR2 from the germline V gene are MNHEY and SVGAGI. This CDR3 contains 14 residues. Trimming removed 7 bases at V and 10 bases at J, with 20 bases between. The CDR3 reads CASTLIDTKAEQFF. Written as DNA, the CDR3 is TGTGCCAGCACCCTCATCGACACAAAGGCCGAGCAGTTCTTC.

V usage is TRBV6-1 and J usage is TRBJ2-7; D is possibly TRBD1 (6 bases). V dropped 6 bases and J dropped 3 bases, with 15 bases sitting between them. CDR1 MNHNS and CDR2 SASEGT come from the germline V gene. The CDR3 sequence is 14 residues long. DNA for the CDR3: TGTGCCAGCAGCTTAAACCGGGACAACTACGAGCAGTACTTC. Protein: CASSLNRDNYEQYF.

The chain recombines TRBV6-6 with TRBJ2-7; no firm D call. The V gene's germline CDR1 is MNHNY and CDR2 SVGAGI (reference sequence). This CDR3 has 14 amino acids. With 0 bases removed from V and 0 bases from J, the gap between germline ends came to 6 bases. The CDR3 spells CASSYSGSSYEQYF. Here the CDR3 DNA reads TGTGCCAGCAGTTACTCTGGCAGCTCCTACGAGCAGTACTTC.

This CDR3 is CASSLDVGGYPDTQYF. As DNA, the CDR3 is TGTGCCAGCAGCTTAGATGTGGGCGGGTACCCAGATACGCAGTATTTT. This chain uses TRBV11-2 with TRBJ2-3; D possibly corresponds to TRBD2 (5 bases). There are 16 residues in the CDR3. Trimming took 0 bases from V and 4 from J, leaving 14 bases between them. Germline values: CDR1 SGHAT, CDR2 FQNNGV. The whole variable domain, remainder taken from reference TRBV11-2 and TRBJ2-3, is EAGVAQSPRYKIIEKRQSVAFWCNPISGHATLYWYQQILGQGPKLLIQFQNNGVVDDSQLPKDRFSAERLKGVDSTLKIQPAKLEDSAVYLCASSLDVGGYPDTQYFGPGTRLTVL.

V usage is TRBV28 and J usage is TRBJ2-7, with 8 bases aligning to TRBD2. V trimming: 3 bases; J trimming: 5 bases; junction bases outside the gene matches: 9. This CDR3 has 15 amino acids. Germline CDR1 reads MDHEN; CDR2 reads SYDVKM. CDR3 sequence reads: CASSLLSGRAHEQYF. The CDR3 coding sequence is TGTGCCAGCAGTTTGCTTTCCGGGAGGGCCCACGAGCAGTACTTC.

This chain joins TRBV25-1 and TRBJ1-5; no definite D call. The germline V gene encodes CDR1 MGHDK and CDR2 SYGVNS. V gave up 1 base and J gave up 0 bases, with 7 bases separating them. The CDR3 runs to 15 residues. CDR3 bases: TGTGCCAGCAGTGAATGCCGGGTTAGCAATCAGCCCCAGCATTTT. This encodes CASSECRVSNQPQHF.

The chain combines TRBV5-1 with TRBJ2-7; 8 bases are a match to TRBD1. CDR1 and CDR2 from the germline V gene are SGHRS and YFSETQ. V dropped 4 bases and J dropped 7; count of bases not matched to a gene: 13. This CDR3 is 15 amino acids long. Written as DNA, the CDR3 is TGCGCCAGCAGCCATGGCCAGGGGGCCCTGGGGGAGCAGTACTTC. Protein product: CASSHGQGALGEQYF.

The chain carries TRBV11-2 and TRBJ2-3, with D unclear. The V gene lost 4 bases and the J gene lost 0 bases, with 17 bases spanning the gap. The CDR3 runs 17 residues. CDR1 and CDR2 (germline): SGHAT, FQNNGV. The CDR3 spells CASSSGYWGASTDTQYF. CDR3 coding DNA: TGTGCCAGCAGCTCGGGCTATTGGGGTGCTAGCACAGATACGCAGTATTTT.

The chain has TRBV27 and TRBJ2-7; D is possibly TRBD2 (6 bases). The CDR3 covers 13 residues. V shed 1 base and J shed 5 bases, with 9 bases lying between them. Germline CDR1 MNHEY, CDR2 SMNVEV (reference sequence). CDR3 amino acids: CASSLWTGDEQYF. As DNA, the CDR3 is TGTGCCAGCAGTTTATGGACGGGGGACGAGCAGTACTTC.